Listed below are T cell receptor beta chains from one sample, sequenced in a study of blood T cell repertoires in COVID-19. Only in-frame clones appear in the TCRdb table, and some are missing; sequencing was by immunoSEQ multiplex PCR. The sample lists approximately 90,000 clones; less than 80% were seen once. The sample taken for sequencing was peripheral blood. These receptors were obtained from a woman of 80 years or more with acute or convalescent COVID-19. CDR3s include the opening cysteine and the closing phenylalanine or tryptophan. Fields, in order: CDR3 DNA, CDR3 protein, J gene, clone size, V gene, D gene. The D gene is left open where the match is weak. Expanded clones are given a class, and other clones once, few, many or no size at all.

TGTGCCAGCAGAGGAGGGACAGGGGCGGGACCTAACTATGGCTACACCTTC CASRGGTGAGPNYGYTF TRBJ1-2 - TRBV2 TRBD1
TGTGCCAGCAGCCCCGCTCGGGGGGGCTACACCTTC CASSPARGGYTF TRBJ1-2 - TRBV3-1/TRBV3-2 -
TGCGCCAGCAGCTGGGACTCGCAAGAGACCCAGTACTTC CASSWDSQETQYF TRBJ2-5 - TRBV5-1 -
TGTGCCTGGAAGGGGCAGGGGGACTATGGCTACACCTTC CAWKGQGDYGYTF TRBJ1-2 once TRBV30 TRBD1
TGTGCCAGCTTGGTGGACAGAAAAGAAGCTTTCTTT CASLVDRKEAFF TRBJ1-1 - TRBV6-4 -
TGTGCCAGCAGCTTAACTAGCGGGGGGGCCGGCACAGATACGCAGTATTTT CASSLTSGGAGTDTQYF TRBJ2-3 few TRBV7-2 TRBD2
TGCAGCGTACAGGGGTCGGATGAAAAACTGTTTTTT CSVQGSDEKLFF TRBJ1-4 - TRBV29-1 TRBD1
TGTGCCAGCAGTTACTGGGTACAGGGAAATGAGCAGTTCTTC CASSYWVQGNEQFF TRBJ2-1 few TRBV6-2/TRBV6-3 -
TGTGCCAGCAGTAACAGGGGTGAGGTCTATGGCTACACCTTC CASSNRGEVYGYTF TRBJ1-2 - TRBV2 TRBD1
TGTGCCAGCAGACAAGAATTGAACACTGAAGCTTTCTTT CASRQELNTEAFF TRBJ1-1 - TRBV11-2 -
TGTGCCAGCAGCCAGGCAGGGATGACTGAAGCTTTCTTT CASSQAGMTEAFF TRBJ1-1 - TRBV3-1/TRBV3-2 -
TGCGCCAGCAGCCCCGGGACAGGGCAAAGAAATAGGTCCGGGGAGCTGTTTTTT CASSPGTGQRNRSGELFF TRBJ2-2 - TRBV4-1 TRBD1
TGTGCCAGTAGTGGGGGCGCCTTAAGCAATCAGCCCCAGCATTTT CASSGGALSNQPQHF TRBJ1-5 - TRBV19 -
TGTGCCAGCAGCCCTACCGGGAATGAAAAACTGTTTTTT CASSPTGNEKLFF TRBJ1-4 - TRBV12-3/TRBV12-4 -
TGCGCCAGCAGCCAAGGGGCTCGGAGAGCAAGCGGCTATGGCTACACCTTC CASSQGARRASGYGYTF TRBJ1-2 - TRBV4-1 -
TGTGCCAGCAGCGTAGCGGCGGGGACCAAAAACATTCAGTACTTC CASSVAAGTKNIQYF TRBJ2-4 - TRBV9 -
TGTGCCAGCAGCCCACGGGACAGGAGGACTGAAGCTTTCTTT CASSPRDRRTEAFF TRBJ1-1 - TRBV3-1/TRBV3-2 TRBD1
TGTGCCAGCAGCTTTATGGGCAACACCTACGAGCAGTACTTC CASSFMGNTYEQYF TRBJ2-7 - TRBV5-6 -
TGTGCCAGCTCACCACAACAGGGGGATCCTTTCTTT CASSPQQGDPFF TRBJ1-1 - TRBV18 TRBD1
TGTGCCAGTAGTCCCTTAGCGGGGGACGCCTACGAGCAGTACTTC CASSPLAGDAYEQYF TRBJ2-7 - TRBV19 TRBD2
TGCGCCAGCAGCCACATCTTAGCGGGAGAGCTGGGGGAGACCCAGTACTTC CASSHILAGELGETQYF TRBJ2-5 - TRBV4-1 TRBD2
TGCGCCAGCAGCCTGAGACTCGGGGAGGGAAACATTCAGTACTTC CASSLRLGEGNIQYF TRBJ2-4 - TRBV4-3 TRBD2
TGTGCCAGTAGAAGACTCGACCAACTCGGCTATGGCTACACCTTC CASRRLDQLGYGYTF TRBJ1-2 - TRBV19 -
TGTGCCAGCAGCTTACGCCGGGACAGTGGAAACACCATATATTTT CASSLRRDSGNTIYF TRBJ1-3 once TRBV5-8 TRBD1
TGTGCCAGCAGCTCGCCGCCAAGCCTTCAGCCCCAGCATTTT CASSSPPSLQPQHF TRBJ1-5 - TRBV7-2 -
TGTGCCAGCAGCCTGCTACAGGGGGCTTATTCACCCCTCCACTTT CASSLLQGAYSPLHF TRBJ1-6 - TRBV11-2 TRBD1
TGCGCCAGCAGCTTGGCGGCAGGGGTCGAGCAGTACTTC CASSLAAGVEQYF TRBJ2-7 few TRBV5-1 -
TGTGCCAGTCGGGACAGGGCTTCTGGAAACACCATATATTTT CASRDRASGNTIYF TRBJ1-3 - TRBV19 TRBD1
TGTGCCAGCAATTTTAAGGTGGGGGGAAATCAGCCCCAGCATTTT CASNFKVGGNQPQHF TRBJ1-5 - TRBV6-5 -
TGTGCCAGCAGCTTGTTTTTGCGGACAGAGCCTGGCACAGATACGCAGTATTTT CASSLFLRTEPGTDTQYF TRBJ2-3 - TRBV5-6 -
TGTGCCAGCAGTTGGACAGGGGAAGATCAGCCCCAGCATTTT CASSWTGEDQPQHF TRBJ1-5 - TRBV28 TRBD1
TGCGCCAGCAGCTCCTGGACAGTCGATTCACCCCTCCACTTT CASSSWTVDSPLHF TRBJ1-6 - TRBV5-1 -
TGTGCCAGCAGAGAGACAGGAAGAGGAGAAAAACTGTTTTTT CASRETGRGEKLFF TRBJ1-4 few TRBV7-8 -
TGTGCCAGCAGCTCCGACAGGGGGAGCTCCTATAATTCACCCCTCCACTTT CASSSDRGSSYNSPLHF TRBJ1-6 - TRBV5-8 TRBD1
TGTGCCAGTAGTCGTGCCGGGACAGAGAATGAAAAACTGTTTTTT CASSRAGTENEKLFF TRBJ1-4 once TRBV19 TRBD1
TGTGCCAGCAGCTTATCAAGCAGGGCGGCCACCGGGGAGCTGTTTTTT CASSLSSRAATGELFF TRBJ2-2 few TRBV7-9 -
TGTGCCAGTAGTTGGGAGGGGGGGAGCACAGATACGCAGTATTTT CASSWEGGSTDTQYF TRBJ2-3 - TRBV19 -
TGTGCCAGCAGCTTAGCCCAGAAAGAGACCCAGTACTTC CASSLAQKETQYF TRBJ2-5 few TRBV11-1 -
TGTGCCAGCAGAGACTCCGGGACAGGGTTTGGCTACACCTTC CASRDSGTGFGYTF TRBJ1-2 - TRBV6-5 TRBD1
TGTGCCAGCTCACCAGGGACAGGGGGTGCCAAAAACATTCAGTACTTC CASSPGTGGAKNIQYF TRBJ2-4 - TRBV18 TRBD1